This paragraph reports one TCR beta chain. The sample is drawn from a study of CD8 T cells in Susac syndrome. As for the study in general: The sequenced Susac syndrome patients included more than five who had clinically active disease and about 8 who were in remission.

About 0.45 to 1 ug RNA was reverse transcribed with random hexamers. MiXCR was run by TCRdb on the immunoSEQ multiplex PCR reads, yielding one entry per CDR3 protein. The table records approximately 190,000 distinct CDR3 sequences, roughly nine tenths of them present only once. CDR3 length equals 13 residues. Germline lookup yields CDR1 SGHNT and CDR2 YYREEE (reference sequence). The germline V and J ends were trimmed by 0 bases and 11 bases, with 13 bases remaining between them. Recently defined diagnostic criteria for definite or probable disease were fulfilled by Susac syndrome patients. The specimen was CD4+ T cells from PBMCs. The chain couples TRBV5-4 to TRBJ2-3; D unclear. The receptor was derived from a human donor with Susac syndrome. CDR3 region: CASSLEGPERQYF. As DNA, the CDR3 is TGTGCCAGCAGCTTGGAAGGCCCAGAGAGGCAGTATTTT.